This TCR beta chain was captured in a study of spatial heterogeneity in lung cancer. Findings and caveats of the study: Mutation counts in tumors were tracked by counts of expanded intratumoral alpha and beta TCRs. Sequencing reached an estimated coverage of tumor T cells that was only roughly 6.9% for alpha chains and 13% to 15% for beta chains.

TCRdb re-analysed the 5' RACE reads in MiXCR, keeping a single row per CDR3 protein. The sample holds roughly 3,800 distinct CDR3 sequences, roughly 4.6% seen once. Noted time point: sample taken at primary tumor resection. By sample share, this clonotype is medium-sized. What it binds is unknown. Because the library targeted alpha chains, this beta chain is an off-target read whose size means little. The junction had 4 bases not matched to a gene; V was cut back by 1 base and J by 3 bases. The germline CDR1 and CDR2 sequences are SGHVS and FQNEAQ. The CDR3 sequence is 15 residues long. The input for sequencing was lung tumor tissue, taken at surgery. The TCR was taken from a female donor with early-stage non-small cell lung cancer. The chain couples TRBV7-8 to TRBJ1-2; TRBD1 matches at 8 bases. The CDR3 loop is CASSLVGDRHYGYTF. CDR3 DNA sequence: TGTGCCAGCAGCTTAGTGGGGGACAGGCACTATGGCTACACCTTC.